One sample yielded the 5 T cell receptor beta chains listed below, sequenced in a study of vaccination effects on CD4 cells after COVID-19. Viral peptide pools were used in the ViraFEST assay to expand antigen-specific CD4+ T cells, and sequencing came afterward. It was after approximately 11 days of culture that CD4+ T cells were isolated. Vaccine recipients, nucleocapsid antibody negative, had no prior SARS-CoV-2 infection. Libraries were prepared by immunoSEQ multiplex PCR; TCRdb keeps only in-frame clonotypes and omits some of them. The table includes about 25,000 clones, 73% detected once. These TCRs are of unknown antigen specificity. The specimen was CD4+ T cells from PBMCs cultured with SARS-CoV-2 spike peptides, collected before COVID-19 vaccination. The receptors stem from a human donor who received a COVID-19 vaccine.

The genes are TRBV15 and TRBJ1-5, with no clear D. Germline V gene lookup returns CDR1 LNHNV and CDR2 YYDKDF (reference sequence). With 3 bases removed from V and 1 base from J, the gap between germline ends came to 10 bases. This CDR3 spans 15 amino acids. The CDR3 spells CATSRGRRSNQPQHF. In DNA, the CDR3 is TGTGCCACCAGCAGGGGTCGGCGAAGCAATCAGCCCCAGCATTTT. The entire variable domain, with the rest obtained from reference TRBV15 and TRBJ1-5, is as follows: DAMVIQNPRYQVTQFGKPVTLSCSQTLNHNVMYWYQQKSSQAPKLLFHYYDKDFNNEADTPDNFQSRRPNTSFCFLDIRSPGLGDTAMYLCATSRGRRSNQPQHFGDGTRLSIL.

For the CDR3, the DNA is TGTGCCACCAGCAGTACGGGGGGGACTGAAGCTTTCTTT. Its translation is CATSSTGGTEAFF. This rearrangement joins TRBV15 to TRBJ1-1; D might be TRBD1 (5 bases). Trimming removed 3 bases at V and 5 bases at J, with 10 bases between. From germline, CDR1 is LNHNV and CDR2 YYDKDF (reference sequence). The CDR3 totals 13 residues.

V usage is TRBV15 and J usage is TRBJ2-2; no clear D. V was shortened by 6 bases and J by 1 base, with 12 bases between the two germline ends. This CDR3 has 15 amino acids. Looked up from germline, CDR1 is LNHNV and CDR2 is YYDKDF (reference sequence). The CDR3 DNA reads as TGTGCCACCAGACCCAGACACCTGAACACCGGGGAGCTGTTTTTT. It specifies CATRPRHLNTGELFF.

The chain uses TRBV6-6 and TRBJ1-6; D gene unclear. V was shortened by 8 bases and J by 0 bases, with 11 bases between the two germline ends. Germline lookup yields CDR1 MNHNY and CDR2 SVGAGI (reference sequence). The CDR3 runs 15 residues. CDR3 DNA: TGTGCCAGCGCTACCGGGAGCTCCTATAATTCACCCCTCCACTTT. Amino acid sequence: CASATGSSYNSPLHF.

The CDR3 DNA follows: TGTGCCAGTATAGGGGGCATGAGGGATGAGCAGTTCTTC. This gives the protein CASIGGMRDEQFF. The chain joins TRBV19 to TRBJ2-1; 7 bases agree with TRBD1. Trimming removed 7 bases from V and 8 bases from J; junction bases left unmatched: 8. Looked up from germline, CDR1 is LNHDA and CDR2 is SQIVND (reference sequence). This CDR3 comprises 13 residues.